This T cell receptor (beta chain) was recorded in a study of OX40 agonist ivuxolimab in advanced cancers. The table came from immunoSEQ multiplex PCR; TCRdb's copy has only in-frame clones and leaves some out. The data contain tens of thousands of clones, about 88% of them seen just once; the ten biggest clones take up less than 1.1%. The CDR3 runs to 15 residues. J is TRBJ2-5 and V is TRBV21-1; TRBD1 was called by the table and not checked on the DNA. TRBV21-1 constitutes a pseudogene. Here the sequenced sample was CD4+ or CD8+ T cells sorted from blood, taken in a trial of the OX40 agonist ivuxolimab. The TCR originated in an adult with an advanced solid tumor such as melanoma, head and neck, liver or kidney cancer. CDR3 coding DNA: TGTGCCAGCAGCAACAGGACAGGGCGCCAAGAGACCCAGTACTTC. Translation gives CASSNRTGRQETQYF.